The 24 T cell receptor beta chains reported below all come from one sample, sequenced in a study of sequential checkpoint blockade in melanoma. The repertoire was sequenced with immunoSEQ multiplex PCR; TCRdb's copy has only in-frame clones and lacks some. The sample shows roughly 4,000 clones, roughly 45% of them seen only once. The treatment here: randomized to nivolumab then ipilimumab (arm A) or the reverse (arm B). Material: CD8+ T cells sorted from blood (inferred from file names), obtained from a patient given nivolumab and ipilimumab in sequence. The receptors were sampled from a human donor with melanoma.

This clone is medium-sized by share. The V call is TRBV7-9, the J call TRBJ2-7, with 9 bases identical to TRBD2. The V segment lost 6 bases and the J segment 6 bases; nucleotides outside the gene matches: 12. Germline CDR1 is SEHNR and CDR2 is FQNEAQ (reference sequence). The CDR3 consists of 15 residues. CDR3 bases: TGTGCCAGCAGTAACCACGGCGGGAGGGAAGGCGAGCAGTACTTC. Translating it yields CASSNHGGREGEQYF.

The V call is TRBV7-8, the J call TRBJ2-7, with 8 bases matching TRBD2. The CDR3 is made up of 15 amino acids. Germline V CDR1 and CDR2: SGHVS, FQNEAQ. The ends lost 4 bases at V and 4 bases at J; junction bases unmatched: 9. The CDR3, as DNA: TGTGCCAGCAGCTCCGGAGGGGCGGGAGGTTACGAGCAGTACTTC. Its translation is CASSSGGAGGYEQYF.

The gene calls are TRBV5-6 and TRBJ1-2, with D maybe TRBD1 (5 bases). Germline V gene data show CDR1 as SGHDT and CDR2 as YYEEEE. Trimming stripped 3 bases from V and 10 bases from J, with 10 bases between. The CDR3 has 11 amino acids. In nucleotides, the CDR3 is TGTGCCAGCAGCTCTAACAGGTACTACACCTTC. It is translated as CASSSNRYYTF.

This clone occurred once. V and J are TRBV19 and TRBJ2-7; D gene unclear. The CDR3 length is 15 residues. Germline CDR1 reads LNHDA; CDR2 reads SQIVND (reference sequence). V lost 3 bases and J 0 bases, leaving 12 bases between the germline ends. Here the CDR3 reads CASSIAVTGSYEQYF. CDR3 nucleotides: TGTGCCAGTAGTATTGCGGTGACGGGCTCCTACGAGCAGTACTTC.

This sequence joins TRBV10-3 and TRBJ2-7; TRBD1 matches 7 bases. The CDR3 loop spans 13 amino acids. Unmatched junction bases numbered 10, after V lost 10 bases and J lost 4 bases. The germline V gene encodes CDR1 ENHRY and CDR2 SYGVKD. The CDR3, as DNA: TGTGCCACTGCTCCCGGGACAGCATACGAGCAGTACTTC. Protein: CATAPGTAYEQYF.

The chain combines TRBV30 with TRBJ2-2; 14 positions agree with TRBD2. CDR1 is GTSNPN, CDR2 SVGIG, per germline (reference sequence). The CDR3 runs 18 residues. V dropped 5 bases and J dropped 4; count of bases not matched to a gene: 12. The CDR3 DNA reads as TGTGCCTGGGAGACTAGCGGGGGGGCCTCGGGAGTCACCGGGGAGCTGTTTTTT. It translates to CAWETSGGASGVTGELFF.

This clone was counted between two and nine times. The chain joins TRBV7-6 to TRBJ2-7; 11 bases align to TRBD1. The ends lost 6 bases at V and 3 bases at J; junction bases unmatched: 4. The CDR3 totals 14 residues. CDR1 and CDR2 from the germline V gene are SGHVS and FNYEAQ. The CDR3 spells CASRTGQGDYEQYF. The CDR3 bases are TGTGCCAGCAGGACGGGACAGGGGGACTACGAGCAGTACTTC.

This clone was seen a handful of times. This rearrangement joins TRBV23-1 to TRBJ1-2; 7 bases fit TRBD1. TRBV23-1 is sorted into the ORF group, with uncertain function. The CDR3 runs 16 residues. The trim removed 2 bases at V and 1 base at J, leaving 7 bases unmatched. The CDR3 DNA reads as TGCGCCAGCAGTCAACCGGACAGGCCCCATAACTATGGCTACACCTTC. Amino acid sequence: CASSQPDRPHNYGYTF.

The rearrangement joins TRBV4-1 to TRBJ1-5, with D possibly being TRBD1 (5 bases). Between the trimmed V and J ends, which lost 1 base and 1 base, there was a span of 11 bases. CDR1 and CDR2 (germline): MGHRA, YSYEKL. CDR3 length: 16 residues. For the CDR3, the DNA is TGCGCCAGCAGCCAAGCTACAGGACTAAGCAATCAGCCCCAGCATTTT. It encodes CASSQATGLSNQPQHF.

The V and J genes are TRBV9 and TRBJ2-7, with a weak D call TRBD2 (5 bases). CDR1 SGDLS and CDR2 YYNGEE come from the germline V gene. V dropped 0 bases and J dropped 0 bases, with 7 bases sitting between them. The CDR3 loop spans 14 amino acids. The CDR3 DNA follows: TGTGCCAGCAGCGTAGGGGGAGACTCCTACGAGCAGTACTTC. Protein product: CASSVGGDSYEQYF.

The rearrangement joins TRBV13 to TRBJ2-7; TRBD2 matches 12 bases. This CDR3 contains 16 residues. The J segment lost 0 bases and the V segment lost 2 bases, leaving 2 bases of the junction unmatched. CDR1 is PRHDT, CDR2 FYEKMQ, per germline (reference sequence). The CDR3 sequence: CASSLRTSGISYEQYF. As DNA, the CDR3 is TGTGCCAGCAGCTTACGGACTAGCGGGATCTCCTACGAGCAGTACTTC.

The chain combines TRBV28 with TRBJ1-4, with D uncertain. The CDR3 covers 17 residues. V was cut by 6 bases and J by 0 bases, with 17 bases left in between. Looked up from germline, CDR1 is MDHEN and CDR2 is SYDVKM. CDR3 DNA: TGTGCCAGCAGCTCTATTCAGGAGGGTGCAACTAATGAAAAACTGTTTTTT. Translating it yields CASSSIQEGATNEKLFF.

In its sample, this clone ranks as medium-sized. V and J are TRBV28 and TRBJ1-1; D ambiguous. Looked up from germline, CDR1 is MDHEN and CDR2 is SYDVKM. The CDR3 consists of 13 residues. V was pared by 6 bases and J by 3 bases, with 11 bases between. The CDR3 loop is CASRLDYDTEAFF. The CDR3 DNA sequence: TGTGCCAGCAGACTCGACTACGACACTGAAGCTTTCTTT.

The chain combines TRBV11-2 with TRBJ1-2; D uncertain. Trimming shortened V by 1 base and J by 4 bases, and 13 bases separated the two germline ends. The CDR3 extends over 15 amino acids. Germline V gene lookup returns CDR1 SGHAT and CDR2 FQNNGV. CDR3 DNA sequence: TGTGCCAGCAGCTTAGTGTCAGGATATCCCTATGGCTACACCTTC. This codes for CASSLVSGYPYGYTF.

The chain links TRBV19 to TRBJ1-1, with unresolved D. The CDR3 sequence is 14 residues long. From germline, CDR1 is LNHDA and CDR2 SQIVND (reference sequence). Trimming took off 6 bases at V and 0 bases at J, with 11 bases between the two ends. In DNA form, the CDR3 reads TGTGCCAGTAGCGCGCCCCGCCTGAACACTGAAGCTTTCTTT. It encodes CASSAPRLNTEAFF.

The J gene is TRBJ1-1, the V gene TRBV7-8; D is uncertain. The V and J ends lost 1 base and 1 base respectively, with 7 bases between them. CDR1 and CDR2 (germline): SGHVS, FQNEAQ. The CDR3 loop spans 14 amino acids. DNA for the CDR3: TGTGCCAGCAGCTTAGAGCGTGGGAACACTGAAGCTTTCTTT. Translated, it gives CASSLERGNTEAFF. Full variable domain (missing parts from reference TRBV7-8 and TRBJ1-1): GAGVSQSPRYKVAKRGQDVALRCDPISGHVSLFWYQQALGQGPEFLTYFQNEAQLDKSGLPSDRFFAERPEGSVSTLKIQRTQQEDSAVYLCASSLERGNTEAFFGQGTRLTVV.

CDR3 sequence (DNA): TGTGCCAGCAGAATGGGCGACAGGGGGCCCTCCTACGAGCAGTACTTC. Amino acid sequence: CASRMGDRGPSYEQYF. The V call is TRBV27, the J call TRBJ2-7, with 10 bases fitting TRBD1. The germline V gene has CDR1 MNHEY and CDR2 SMNVEV (reference sequence). CDR3 length: 16 residues. V lost 6 bases and J lost 0; bases outside the gene matches: 8.

This clone occurred a few times. CDR3 bases: TGTGCCAGCAGCGCCGGTTCAGGCCCGGGGAGGGGCTACACCTTC. The encoded protein is CASSAGSGPGRGYTF. The chain joins TRBV9 to TRBJ1-2; the D is unclear. The CDR3 extends over 15 amino acids. V shed 3 bases and J shed 8 bases, with 20 bases lying between them. Germline values: CDR1 SGDLS, CDR2 YYNGEE. Together with reference TRBV9 and TRBJ1-2, the CDR3 gives the full variable domain: DSGVTQTPKHLITATGQRVTLRCSPRSGDLSVYWYQQSLDQGLQFLIQYYNGEERAKGNILERFSAQQFPDLHSELNLSSLELGDSALYFCASSAGSGPGRGYTFGSGTRLTVV.

This clone appeared once. The chain combines TRBV27 with TRBJ2-7; 8 positions agree with TRBD1. The CDR3 covers 11 residues. V shed 9 bases and J 5 bases; nucleotides not matched to a gene: 3. Germline CDR1 is MNHEY and CDR2 is SMNVEV (reference sequence). CDR3 sequence: CASWTGNEQYF. CDR3 DNA: TGTGCCAGTTGGACAGGGAACGAGCAGTACTTC.

The chain recombines TRBV27 with TRBJ2-7; the match to TRBD1 covers 9 bases. Unmatched junction bases numbered 6, after V lost 6 bases and J lost 6 bases. Germline CDR1 reads MNHEY; CDR2 reads SMNVEV (reference sequence). The CDR3 totals 13 residues. CDR3 sequence: CASSEGQGIEQYF. The CDR3 nucleotides are TGTGCCAGCAGCGAGGGACAGGGAATCGAGCAGTACTTC.

This clone was seen a handful of times. The V call is TRBV21-1, the J call TRBJ2-7; the D segment call TRBD1 is taken from the table without a DNA check. TRBV21-1 is listed as a pseudogene. The CDR3 consists of 14 residues. CDR3 in amino acids: CASRPLGDSYEQYF. In DNA, the CDR3 is TGTGCCAGCAGACCCCTAGGGGATTCCTACGAGCAGTACTTC.

By its share, this clone is medium-sized. V gene TRBV7-9 combines with J gene TRBJ2-7, with D maybe TRBD2 (7 bases). Looked up from germline, CDR1 is SEHNR and CDR2 is FQNEAQ (reference sequence). V lost 7 bases and J 2 bases, leaving 15 bases between the germline ends. The CDR3 runs to 14 residues. This chain's CDR3 is CASNYAGAAYEQYF. The DNA of the CDR3 is TGTGCCAGCAACTATGCGGGGGCTGCCTACGAGCAGTACTTC. The whole variable domain, remainder taken from reference TRBV7-9 and TRBJ2-7, is DTGVSQNPRHKITKRGQNVTFRCDPISEHNRLYWYRQTLGQGPEFLTYFQNEAQLEKSRLLSDRFSAERPKGSFSTLEIQRTEQGDSAMYLCASNYAGAAYEQYFGPGTRLTVT.

V usage is TRBV5-4 and J usage is TRBJ1-2; D remains unclear. The germline gives CDR1 SGHNT, CDR2 YYREEE (reference sequence). The V end was cut by 6 bases, the J end by 10 bases, with 19 bases between. The CDR3 sequence is 13 residues long. The CDR3 is CASNEAVALDYTF. The CDR3 DNA reads as TGTGCCAGCAATGAGGCAGTTGCGTTAGACTACACCTTC. Supplemented by reference TRBV5-4 and TRBJ1-2, the full variable domain reads ETGVTQSPTHLIKTRGQQVTLRCSSQSGHNTVSWYQQALGQGPQFIFQYYREEENGRGNFPPRFSGLQFPNYSSELNVNALELDDSALYLCASNEAVALDYTFGSGTRLTVV.

Within the sample, this clone is medium-sized. The CDR3 sequence: CASSPFVGEGYEQYF. CDR3 coding DNA: TGTGCCAGCAGCCCTTTTGTCGGTGAGGGCTACGAGCAGTACTTC. The chain joins TRBV2 to TRBJ2-7, with D possibly being TRBD2 (5 bases). The CDR3 has 15 residues. The V end was cut by 6 bases, the J end by 3 bases, with 18 bases between. Germline V gene sequence: CDR1 SNHLY, CDR2 FYNNEI.